This is a list of T cell receptor beta chains from one sample in a study of identical twins. In TCRdb, the 5' RACE reads were re-called with MiXCR into one record per CDR3 protein. Of a few hundred thousand distinct CDR3 sequences listed, roughly 8.7% were seen once; the top ten hold about 3%. The same data also contributed to another study, on yellow fever vaccine responses in identical twins.

Sequenced: CD8+ T cells sorted from blood. The origin of the receptors is a young woman in good health. CDR3s include the opening cysteine and the closing phenylalanine or tryptophan.

v_call cdr3_aa
TRBV10-3 CAISDKNTGELFF
TRBV10-2 CASSPILASSTDTQYF
TRBV11-1 CASSFLVATQMIRQETQYF
TRBV19 CASSERLYNEQFF
TRBV25-1 CASTRGVMNTEAFF
TRBV7-9 CASSFIRDGSYEQYF
TRBV12-3/TRBV12-4 CASTPRGGEYEQYF
TRBV5-6 CASSNRRGSYNEQFF
TRBV12-3/TRBV12-4 CASSLGGRADEQFF
TRBV4-3 CASSQGQGVQNDGYTF
TRBV20-1 CSAPGGRFYEQYF
TRBV27 CASSSRVRETQYF
TRBV19 CASSPVGGGNTEAFF
TRBV12-3/TRBV12-4 CASYDGLSSGNTIYF
TRBV3-1 CASSQDLIDGTLSYNEQFF
TRBV10-3 CAISETRAGGKDTQYF
TRBV6-1 CASSLRTSEPYYNEQFF
TRBV5-1 CASGLRAVNTEAFF
TRBV2 CASQPGGGWNNEQFF
TRBV6-2/TRBV6-3 CASSHSGGIYEQYF
TRBV2 CATFGDRNYGYTF
TRBV12-3/TRBV12-4 CASSLGGRWEQYF
TRBV7-9 CAVRQGGSYEQYF
TRBV29-1 CSVLLVTGELFF
TRBV20-1 CSAREMVPSNSPLHF
TRBV27 CASSSGQPYNEQFF
TRBV12-3/TRBV12-4 CASSLGIAGVYNEQFF
TRBV27 CASSSADSYNEQFF
TRBV6-2/TRBV6-3 CASSYGPDREFPLNTEAFF
TRBV7-9 CASSPQGRAGANVLTF
TRBV3-1 CASSKDRGWSSYNEQFF
TRBV5-1 CASSLAMGRPPNEQFF
TRBV3-1 CASSQALWSTYGYTF
TRBV28 CASSLLIGTESNQPQHF
TRBV15 CATSRGSGMAADTQYF
TRBV4-3 CASSLKIPAQGYTF
TRBV3-1 CASSHYNEQFF
TRBV28 CASSLSVQGGSYGYTF
TRBV7-9 CASSFGLAGVTGELFF
TRBV4-1 CASSQFGGQYEQYF
TRBV5-1 CASSPREGTLADTQYF
TRBV29-1 CSVAGGGEIMNTEAFF
TRBV6-2/TRBV6-3 CASSGPSTRETQYF
TRBV7-3 CASSHPGTGGPDTQYF
TRBV4-3 CASSQDLPGGPLGEQYF
TRBV7-9 CASRNGRVNTEAFF
TRBV7-9 CASSGWQEGWNNEQFF
TRBV20-1 CSARSRDYLEEQYF
TRBV5-1 CASHPAGPNEKLFF
TRBV29-1 CSVERGENGELFF
TRBV12-3/TRBV12-4 CASSFGDREGEQYF
TRBV11-2 CASSLGGLSYNEQFF
TRBV4-1 CASSPLYRDEQFF
TRBV6-1 CASSGRRASDTQYF
TRBV15 CATSRSGTSAGELFF
TRBV14 CASSQERLADTTYEQYF
TRBV29-1 CSVEGLAGYEQYF
TRBV11-1 CASSFTPRPRGKEETQYF
TRBV3-1 CASSQDREGGWETQYF